The sequence of this T cell receptor (beta chain) was determined in a study of identical twins (TCRdb year 2016). About the full investigation: TCR alpha and beta repertoires from monozygotic twins, unrelated adults of various ages and cord blood were deep-sequenced to test whether fetal clonotypes persist. To rule out contamination, the twin experiments were replicated at different times with different library preparation protocols.

Every donor in the study was a healthy Caucasian. The twin cohort comprised three pairs of female monozygotic twins, all aged roughly 18 to 30 years. RNA for TCR libraries was isolated from peripheral blood mononuclear cells. This clonotype was counted only a few times. Its binding antigen is unknown. Nothing much larger sits one base from this clone, and base qualities are not available. Libraries came from 5' RACE. Data came from an Illumina HiSeq 2000. A universal primer binding site was introduced by template switching, and a unique molecular identifier was present in the final cDNA, enabling accurate counting of TCR cDNA molecules. First-strand cDNA for TCR alpha and beta chains was synthesized from specific primers in the conserved constant-segment region. To control for contamination, each cDNA library was double barcoded with a SMART-Mk sample barcode plus Illumina barcodes. TruSeq adapter sequences, together with Illumina sample barcodes, were added in two successive PCR steps. Sequencing of the TCR alpha and beta cDNA libraries was done on the Illumina HiSeq platform using custom primers. The paper's processing steps were these. MiGEC was used to process raw reads and extract unique molecular identifiers, and MiXCR was used to find CDR3 positions. For each individual, recombination models were inferred using an EM algorithm with the repgenHMM and IGoR tools. The analysis of shared clonotypes was done with the tcR package in R, with sharing normalized by the product of cloneset sizes. To study raw recombination free of thymic and clonal selection effects, out-of-frame nonproductive sequences were analyzed. TCRdb trimmed public reads at Q25 via fastp, called clones via MiXCR and kept in-frame beta chains. All rows with the same CDR3 protein become a single entry with the most common DNA and genes. None of the V and J calls come from the authors' own analysis; TCRdb made them. This sample has a few hundred thousand distinct CDR3 sequences in its table, and 9% to 10% of those were observed once. The ten largest clonotypes hold 2.5% to 3.5% of the sample.

The paper as a whole reports these results and caveats: In monozygotic twins, recombination models systematically underestimated out-of-frame TCR alpha sharing, but the models matched the sharing seen between unrelated individuals. Invariant T cells such as MAIT and iNKT could partly confound zero-insertion analyses, though diverse VJ usage argued against this for most clonotypes. Compared with coincidental sharing between unrelated individuals, out-of-frame TCR alpha sequences shared between twins had an excess of sequences with low generation probability. Abundant cord blood beta clonotypes had fewer insertions, young adult naive repertoires showed a similar but weaker trend, and memory repertoires showed no such trend. Excess twin sharing in beta out-of-frame sequences was weaker because fewer shared sequences lowered the signal-to-noise ratio. Because the same donors could not be followed over many years, the conclusions relied on cross-sectional statistical analysis.

The CDR3 numbers 15 residues from cysteine through phenylalanine. The kept DNA is CDR3 alone, 45 bases in frame from the first base. As encoded in the germline V gene (reference sequence), CDR1 is SGHKS while CDR2 is YYEKEE. V trim: 4 bases; J trim: 5 bases; unmatched bases: 6. The same specimen was also included in a second study, on yellow fever vaccine responses in identical twins. As the second paper documents: According to the authors, the vaccine-induced T cell response in identical twins seemed to be partly convergent and partly specific to each individual. Focusing on identical twins, the study followed the T cell clones that responded to the vaccine, and did so with precision.

The chain is assembled from TRBV5-5 and TRBJ2-5; 12 central nucleotides agree with TRBD1. This receptor was obtained from a woman aged 18-29 years in good health. Sample: PBMCs. The CDR3 is CASSVGQGAGETQYF. The bases are TGTGCCAGCAGCGTGGGACAGGGGGCCGGGGAGACCCAGTACTTC.